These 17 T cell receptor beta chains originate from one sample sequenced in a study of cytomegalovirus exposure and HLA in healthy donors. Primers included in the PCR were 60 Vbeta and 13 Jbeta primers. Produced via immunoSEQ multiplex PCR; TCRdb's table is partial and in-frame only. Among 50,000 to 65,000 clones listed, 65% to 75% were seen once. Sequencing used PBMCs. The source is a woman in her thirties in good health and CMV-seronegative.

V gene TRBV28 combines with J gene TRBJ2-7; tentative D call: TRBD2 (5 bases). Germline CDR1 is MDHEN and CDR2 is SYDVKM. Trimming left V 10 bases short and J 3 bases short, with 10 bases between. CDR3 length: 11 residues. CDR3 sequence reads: CATRTFYEQYF. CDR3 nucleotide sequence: TGTGCCACCAGGACTTTCTACGAGCAGTACTTC.

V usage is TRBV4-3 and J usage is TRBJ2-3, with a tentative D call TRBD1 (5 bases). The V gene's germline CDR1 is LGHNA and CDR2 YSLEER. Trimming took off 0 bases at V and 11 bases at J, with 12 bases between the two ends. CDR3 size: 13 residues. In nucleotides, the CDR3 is TGCGCCAGCAGCCAAGATCAGGGTTGTATGCAGTATTTT. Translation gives CASSQDQGCMQYF.

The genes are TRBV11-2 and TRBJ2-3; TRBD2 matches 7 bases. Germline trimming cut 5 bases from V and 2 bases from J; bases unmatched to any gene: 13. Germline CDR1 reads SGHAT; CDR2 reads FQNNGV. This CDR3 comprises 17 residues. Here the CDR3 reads CASSPKWLAEYTDTQYF. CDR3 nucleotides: TGTGCCAGCAGCCCCAAGTGGCTAGCGGAATACACAGATACGCAGTATTTT.

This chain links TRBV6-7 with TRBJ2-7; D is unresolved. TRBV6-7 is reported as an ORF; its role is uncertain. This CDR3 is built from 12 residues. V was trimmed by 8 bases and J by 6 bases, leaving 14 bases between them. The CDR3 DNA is TGTGCCAGCCGCTCGATATCCAGCGAGCAGTACGTC. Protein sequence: CASRSISSEQYV.

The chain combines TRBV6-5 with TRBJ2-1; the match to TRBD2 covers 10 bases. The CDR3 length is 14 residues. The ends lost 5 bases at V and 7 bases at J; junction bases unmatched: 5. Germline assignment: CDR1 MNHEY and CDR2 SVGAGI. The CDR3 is CASSGLAVFNEQFF. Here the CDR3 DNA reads TGTGCCAGCAGTGGACTAGCGGTTTTTAATGAGCAGTTCTTC.

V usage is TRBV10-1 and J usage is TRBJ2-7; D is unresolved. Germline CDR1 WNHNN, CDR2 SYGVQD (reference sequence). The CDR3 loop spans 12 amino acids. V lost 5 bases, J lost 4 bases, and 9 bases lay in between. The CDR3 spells CASSNIPYEQYF. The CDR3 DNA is TGCGCCAGCAGTAACATTCCTTACGAGCAGTACTTC.

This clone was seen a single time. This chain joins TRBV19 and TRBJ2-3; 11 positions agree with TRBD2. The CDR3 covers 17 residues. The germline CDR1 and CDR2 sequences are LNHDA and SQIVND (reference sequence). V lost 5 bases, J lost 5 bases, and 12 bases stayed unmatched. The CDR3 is CASSGQALAGALDTQYF. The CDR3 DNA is TGTGCCAGTAGTGGACAGGCACTAGCGGGAGCACTAGATACGCAGTATTTT.

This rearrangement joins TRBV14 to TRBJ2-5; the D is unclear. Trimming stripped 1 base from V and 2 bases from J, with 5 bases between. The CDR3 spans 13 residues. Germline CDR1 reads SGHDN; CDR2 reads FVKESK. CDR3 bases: TGTGCCAGCAGCCAAGTTGTACAAGAGACCCAGTACTTC. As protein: CASSQVVQETQYF.

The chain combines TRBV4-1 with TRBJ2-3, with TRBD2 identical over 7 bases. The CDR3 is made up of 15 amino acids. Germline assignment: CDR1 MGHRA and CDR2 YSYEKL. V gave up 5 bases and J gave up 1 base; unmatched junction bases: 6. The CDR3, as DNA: TGCGCCAGCAGCTTACTAGGACTAGGCACAGATACGCAGTATTTT. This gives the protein CASSLLGLGTDTQYF.

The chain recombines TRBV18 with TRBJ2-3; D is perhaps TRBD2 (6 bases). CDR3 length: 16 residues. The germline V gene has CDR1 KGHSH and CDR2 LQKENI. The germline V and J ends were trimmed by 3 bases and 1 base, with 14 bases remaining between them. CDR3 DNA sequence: TGTGCCAGCTCACCTACGCGGGGCTCGGGCACAGATACGCAGTATTTT. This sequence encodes CASSPTRGSGTDTQYF.

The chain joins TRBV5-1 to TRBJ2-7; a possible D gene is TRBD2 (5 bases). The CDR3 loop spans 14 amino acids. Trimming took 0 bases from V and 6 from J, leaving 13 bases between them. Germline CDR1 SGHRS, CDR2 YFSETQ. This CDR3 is CASSLGGVDFEQYF. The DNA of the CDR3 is TGCGCCAGCAGCTTGGGGGGAGTAGATTTCGAGCAGTACTTC.

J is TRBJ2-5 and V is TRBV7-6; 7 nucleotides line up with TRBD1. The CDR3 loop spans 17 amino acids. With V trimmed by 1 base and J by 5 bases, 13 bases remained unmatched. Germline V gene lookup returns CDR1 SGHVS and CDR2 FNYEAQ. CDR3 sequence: CASSLGAGDRAWETQYF. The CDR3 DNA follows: TGTGCCAGCAGCTTAGGGGCAGGAGACAGGGCATGGGAGACCCAGTACTTC. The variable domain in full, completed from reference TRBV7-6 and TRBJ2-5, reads GAGVSQSPRYKVTKRGQDVALRCDPISGHVSLYWYRQALGQGPEFLTYFNYEAQQDKSGLPNDRFSAERPEGSISTLTIQRTEQRDSAMYRCASSLGAGDRAWETQYFGPGTRLLVL.

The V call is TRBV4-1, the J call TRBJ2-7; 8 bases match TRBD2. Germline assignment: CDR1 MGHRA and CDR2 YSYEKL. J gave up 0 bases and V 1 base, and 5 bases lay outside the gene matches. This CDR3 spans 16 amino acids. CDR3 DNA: TGCGCCAGCAGCCAAGCAGGCGGGGGGAGCTCCTACGAGCAGTACGTC. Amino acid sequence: CASSQAGGGSSYEQYV.

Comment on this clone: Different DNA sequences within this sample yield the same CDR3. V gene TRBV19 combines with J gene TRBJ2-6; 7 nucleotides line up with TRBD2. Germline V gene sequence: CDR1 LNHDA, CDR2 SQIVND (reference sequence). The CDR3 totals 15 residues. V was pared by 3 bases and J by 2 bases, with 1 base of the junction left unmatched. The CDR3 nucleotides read TGTGCCAGTAGTATCGGGGGGACTGGGGCCAACGTCCTGACTTTC. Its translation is CASSIGGTGANVLTF.

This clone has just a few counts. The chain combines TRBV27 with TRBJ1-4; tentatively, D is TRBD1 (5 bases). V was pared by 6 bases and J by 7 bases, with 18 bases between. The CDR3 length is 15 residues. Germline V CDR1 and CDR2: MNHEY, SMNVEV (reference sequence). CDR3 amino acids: CASRNSGTQSEKLFF. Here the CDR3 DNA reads TGTGCCAGCAGGAACTCCGGGACTCAGAGTGAAAAACTGTTTTTT.

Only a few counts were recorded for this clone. The CDR3 DNA reads as TGTGCCAGCAGTGAGAGGGGAGGGGGGTCTGGAAACACCATATATTTT. Protein product: CASSERGGGSGNTIYF. This rearrangement joins TRBV2 to TRBJ1-3; D is perhaps TRBD1 (6 bases). Trimming cost V 3 bases and J 1 base, with 13 bases left between them. The CDR3 loop spans 16 amino acids. Germline-derived CDR1 and CDR2 are SNHLY and FYNNEI. The full variable domain, rest sourced from reference TRBV2 and TRBJ1-3, is EPEVTQTPSHQVTQMGQEVILRCVPISNHLYFYWYRQILGQKVEFLVSFYNNEISEKSEIFDDQFSVERPDGSNFTLKIRSTKLEDSAMYFCASSERGGGSGNTIYFGEGSWLTVV.

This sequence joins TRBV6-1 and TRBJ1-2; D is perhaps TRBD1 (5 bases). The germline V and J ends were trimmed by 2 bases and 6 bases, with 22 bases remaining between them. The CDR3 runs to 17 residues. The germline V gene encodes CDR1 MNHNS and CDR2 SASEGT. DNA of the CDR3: TGTGCCAGCAGTGAAATCCTAGGGCAGGGTCAGAGCCATGGCTACACCTTC. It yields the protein CASSEILGQGQSHGYTF.